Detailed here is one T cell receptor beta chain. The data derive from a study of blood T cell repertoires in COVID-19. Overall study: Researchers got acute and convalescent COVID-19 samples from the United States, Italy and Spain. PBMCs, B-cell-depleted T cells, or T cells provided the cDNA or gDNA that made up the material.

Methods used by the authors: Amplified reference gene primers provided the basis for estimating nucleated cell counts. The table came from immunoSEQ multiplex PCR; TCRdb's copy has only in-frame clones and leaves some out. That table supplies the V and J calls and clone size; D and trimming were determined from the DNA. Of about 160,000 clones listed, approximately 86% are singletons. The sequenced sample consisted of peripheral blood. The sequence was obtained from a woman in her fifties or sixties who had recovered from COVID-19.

This chain's CDR3 is CASSPDRDTDNEQFF. Here the CDR3 DNA reads TGTGCCAGCAGCCCAGATCGGGACACAGACAATGAGCAGTTCTTC. This rearrangement joins TRBV4-2 to TRBJ2-1, with D maybe TRBD1 (6 bases). The germline V gene encodes CDR1 LGHNA and CDR2 YNFKEQ. The CDR3 runs to 15 residues. V was cut by 4 bases and J by 5 bases, with 15 bases left in between.